Reported below is one T cell receptor (beta chain). This clone was detected once. What antigen it recognizes has not been identified. Nothing much larger sits one base from this clone, and base qualities are not available. The data belong to a study of control samples from healthy donors and cancer patients (dated by TCRdb to 2018 to 2021). The CDR3 has 16 amino acids, counting the end cysteine and phenylalanine. Solely the CDR3 DNA is kept, with 48 bases framed from the first base. CDR1 and CDR2 were assigned from the germline V gene (reference sequence) as LNHNV and YYDKDF. After removal of 3 bases from V and 3 bases from J, the junction retains 10 bases not matched to a gene. Libraries were made using the immunoSEQ multiplex PCR assay. TCRdb mirrors the immuneACCESS table, restricted to in-frame sequences. Some clones are absent from its copies; in checked studies, under half trace to an unresolved V gene, and the reason for the others is unknown. This sample lists some 190,000 clones; 91% were detected once. The ten largest clonotypes hold less than 2% of the sample.

The rearrangement combines TRBV15 with TRBJ1-2, with 7 bases matching TRBD1. The sequenced sample was blood. This receptor was taken from a man aged 25 to 45 in good health. The DNA sequence is TGTGCCACCAGCAGGGATCGGACAGGAGAATACTATGGCTACACCTTC. Translation gives CATSRDRTGEYYGYTF.